These T cell receptor beta chains were read from a single sample in a study of cytomegalovirus exposure and HLA in healthy donors. Clones were read by immunoSEQ multiplex PCR, and TCRdb kept only the in-frame ones, dropping some. The sample lists around 94,000 clones; roughly 79% were seen once. Material: PBMCs. These receptors were taken from a woman in her thirties or forties in good health and CMV-seronegative. Both conserved end residues are part of each CDR3. Fields, in order: D gene, V gene, J gene, clone size, CDR3 protein, CDR3 DNA. D genes are given only for firm matches. Expanded clones get a size class; other rows say once, few or many, or leave the size out.

-,TRBV6-5,TRBJ2-2,-,CASSSRTGELFF,TGTGCCAGCAGTTCGCGAACCGGGGAGCTGTTTTTT
-,TRBV18,TRBJ1-3,-,CASSSNAPGAGNTIYF,TGTGCCAGCTCATCGAACGCGCCAGGGGCTGGAAACACCATATATTTT
TRBD1,TRBV7-9,TRBJ1-1,-,CASITGGFLNTEAFF,TGTGCCAGCATAACAGGGGGATTTTTGAACACTGAAGCTTTCTTT
-,TRBV27,TRBJ1-4,-,CASSAGVLVEKLFF,TGTGCCAGCAGTGCCGGAGTGTTGGTTGAAAAACTGTTTTTT
-,TRBV7-3,TRBJ2-7,-,CASSSPPYPGNYEQYF,TGTGCCAGCAGCTCCCCCCCCTACCCAGGGAATTACGAGCAGTACTTC
-,TRBV30,TRBJ1-6,-,CAWSPQGSPLHF,TGTGCCTGGAGCCCACAGGGATCACCCCTCCACTTT
-,TRBV2,TRBJ1-2,few,CASSEARVLIF,TGTGCCAGCAGTGAAGCTCGGGTTCTCATCTTC
-,TRBV2,TRBJ1-1,once,CASSPGSDTEAFF,TGTGCCAGCAGCCCAGGGTCCGACACTGAAGCTTTCTTT
-,TRBV5-1,TRBJ2-1,once,CASSLAGAFNEQFF,TGCGCCAGCAGCTTGGCAGGGGCGTTCAATGAGCAGTTCTTC
TRBD2,TRBV29-1,TRBJ2-7,-,CSVELGGSSYEQYF,TGCAGCGTTGAATTGGGAGGGAGCTCCTACGAGCAGTACTTC
-,TRBV11-2,TRBJ2-3,-,CASSLSQGRGGGTDTQYF,TGTGCCAGCAGCTTATCCCAGGGTAGGGGTGGAGGCACAGATACGCAGTATTTT
TRBD2,TRBV7-2,TRBJ2-3,-,CASSLGSGGAEDTQYF,TGTGCCAGCAGCTTAGGTAGCGGGGGGGCCGAAGATACGCAGTATTTT
TRBD1,TRBV30,TRBJ1-1,-,CAWGPGGTEAFF,TGTGCCTGGGGCCCAGGGGGCACTGAAGCTTTCTTT
TRBD1,TRBV5-4,TRBJ2-3,-,CASSPQGTDTQYF,TGTGCCAGCAGTCCACAGGGGACAGATACGCAGTATTTT
TRBD1,TRBV7-9,TRBJ1-4,-,CASSRAVNTGAAKLFF,TGTGCCAGCAGCCGGGCGGTCAATACAGGGGCGGCAAAACTGTTTTTT
-,TRBV29-1,TRBJ2-2,-,CSAYLNRERNAGELFF,TGCAGCGCTTATCTCAACAGGGAACGAAATGCCGGGGAGCTGTTTTTT
TRBD1,TRBV10-2,TRBJ2-7,-,CASSTGQGSYEQYF,TGCGCCAGCAGCACTGGACAGGGCTCCTACGAGCAGTACTTC
TRBD1,TRBV6-6,TRBJ2-7,-,CASSYPTGVLHEQYF,TGTGCCAGCAGTTACCCGACAGGGGTTCTTCACGAGCAGTACTTC
TRBD1,TRBV18,TRBJ1-6,-,CASSSTGADNSPLHF,TGTGCCAGCTCATCCACAGGGGCGGATAATTCACCCCTCCACTTT
TRBD1,TRBV5-4,TRBJ1-3,-,CASSPGRGLGNTIYF,TGTGCCAGCAGCCCTGGAAGGGGGCTCGGAAACACCATATATTTT
TRBD2,TRBV4-2,TRBJ2-1,-,CASSQVGGSYNEQFF,TGTGCCAGCAGCCAAGTGGGGGGGTCCTACAATGAGCAGTTCTTC
TRBD1,TRBV7-9,TRBJ1-1,-,CATWDRATEAFF,TGTGCCACTTGGGACAGGGCCACTGAAGCTTTCTTT
-,TRBV19,TRBJ1-5,-,CASSTGRGRGQPQHF,TGTGCCAGTAGTACGGGCCGAGGGCGGGGGCAGCCCCAGCATTTT
-,TRBV9,TRBJ2-7,once,CASSVEGDMYEQYF,TGTGCCAGCAGCGTAGAAGGTGACATGTACGAGCAGTACTTC
-,TRBV25-1,TRBJ1-2,-,CASSDPEGSSYGYTF,TGTGCCAGCAGTGACCCAGAGGGATCTAGCTATGGCTACACCTTC
TRBD1,TRBV5-1,TRBJ2-7,-,CASSLGQGLDEQYF,TGCGCCAGCAGCTTGGGACAGGGGCTGGACGAGCAGTACTTC
-,TRBV2,TRBJ1-4,-,CASRDRQGIIANEKLFF,TGTGCCAGCAGAGACCGGCAGGGGATAATAGCTAATGAAAAACTGTTTTTT
-,TRBV21-1,TRBJ1-1,-,CASPCRGEVGTEAFF,TGTGCCAGCCCTTGCCGGGGGGAGGTAGGCACTGAAGCTTTCTTT
-,TRBV7-2,TRBJ1-2,-,CASSLMEGTRYGYTF,TGTGCCAGCAGCTTAATGGAGGGAACTCGGTATGGCTACACCTTC
-,TRBV30,TRBJ1-1,-,CASPTSNTEAFF,TGTGCCTCTCCGACATCGAACACTGAAGCTTTCTTT
-,TRBV2,TRBJ2-1,-,CASIRDSSYNEQFF,TGTGCCAGCATTAGGGACTCCTCCTACAATGAGCAGTTCTTC
TRBD1,TRBV4-3,TRBJ2-5,-,CASSQASTGVIQETQYF,TGCGCCAGCAGCCAAGCGTCTACAGGGGTCATCCAAGAGACCCAGTACTTC
TRBD1,TRBV7-8,TRBJ1-5,-,CASSLALTGGTWQPQHF,TGTGCCAGCAGCTTAGCTCTCACAGGGGGTACATGGCAGCCCCAGCATTTT
-,TRBV7-9,TRBJ1-1,-,CASSLGVRGRNTEAFF,TGTGCCAGCAGCTTAGGGGTCCGGGGGAGGAACACTGAAGCTTTCTTT
-,TRBV27,TRBJ1-4,-,CASSSSGYLNEKLFF,TGTGCCAGCAGTTCCTCGGGATATCTTAATGAAAAACTGTTTTTT
TRBD1,TRBV7-8,TRBJ2-1,-,CASSPGTGGNEQFF,TGTGCCAGCAGCCCCGGGACAGGGGGCAATGAGCAGTTCTTC
-,TRBV29-1,TRBJ2-3,-,CSVDPDIDTQYF,TGCAGCGTTGATCCGGACATAGATACGCAGTATTTT
-,TRBV27,TRBJ2-7,-,CASSFGGELGYEQYF,TGTGCCAGCAGTTTCGGTGGCGAGCTAGGCTACGAGCAGTACTTC
-,TRBV7-2,TRBJ2-5,-,CASSTSPGGRQRETQYF,TGTGCCAGCAGCACGAGCCCGGGGGGCCGGCAACGAGAGACCCAGTACTTC
-,TRBV5-6,TRBJ1-2,-,CASSENRAGSGYTF,TGTGCCAGCAGCGAAAACAGGGCTGGGAGTGGCTACACCTTC
TRBD2,TRBV7-2,TRBJ2-4,-,CASSSRGAGYGIQYF,TGTGCCAGCAGCTCGCGGGGGGCAGGTTATGGCATTCAGTACTTC